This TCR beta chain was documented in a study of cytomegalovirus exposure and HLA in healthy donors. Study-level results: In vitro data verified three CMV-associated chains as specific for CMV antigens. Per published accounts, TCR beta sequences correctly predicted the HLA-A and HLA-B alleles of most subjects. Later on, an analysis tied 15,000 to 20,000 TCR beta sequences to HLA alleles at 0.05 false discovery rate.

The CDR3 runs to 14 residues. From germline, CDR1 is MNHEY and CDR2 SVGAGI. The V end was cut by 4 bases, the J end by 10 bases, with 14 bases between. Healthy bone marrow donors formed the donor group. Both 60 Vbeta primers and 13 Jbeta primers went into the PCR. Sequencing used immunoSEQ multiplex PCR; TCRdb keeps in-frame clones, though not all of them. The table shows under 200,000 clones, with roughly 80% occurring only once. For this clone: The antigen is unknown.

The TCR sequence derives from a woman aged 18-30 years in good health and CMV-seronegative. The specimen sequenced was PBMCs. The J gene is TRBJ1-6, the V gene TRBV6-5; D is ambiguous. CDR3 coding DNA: TGTGCCAGCAGTTCCCGGACCGGGGTCTCACCCCTCCACTTT. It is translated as CASSSRTGVSPLHF.